Given below is one T cell receptor beta chain in context. Its antigen is unknown. Oncomine TCR Beta short-read sequencing was applied to DNA from cultured CD4+ T cells. In TCRdb, the PCR reads were re-called with MiXCR into one record per CDR3 protein. The sample has 25,000 to 30,000 distinct CDR3 sequences, less than 45% seen once. Time point: late sampling 161 to 241 days after vaccination in a few convalescent patients. Described treatment: approximately nine-day PBMC culture with coronavirus spike peptide pools or control peptides (ViraFEST assay). Two million PBMCs went into each well for culture with approximately 10 IU/ml IL-2 and approximately 9 ug/ml peptide pools. The sample comes from a study of vaccination and CD4 T cells after COVID-19. Study background: Eight to ten convalescent cases were mild and one was severe, and all had been SARS-CoV-2 positive by nasal swab PCR. Researchers treated cells with overlapping spike peptides taken from SARS-CoV-2, HCoV-NL63, HCoV-OC43 and HCoV-229E. Whole-study results and caveats: Post-infection sampling omitted early timepoints and covered relatively few convalescent patients.

The CDR3 spans 15 residues. Per germline, CDR1 MNHNS and CDR2 SASEGT. V was clipped by 4 bases and J by 7 bases, with 18 bases between them. Sequencing used CD4+ T cells from blood, cultured in vitro, obtained about 7 months after SARS-CoV-2 vaccination. The V call is TRBV6-1, the J call TRBJ2-3; D might be TRBD2 (6 bases). The origin of this receptor is a human donor who had recovered from COVID-19. The CDR3 reads CASSVGRTTSNTQYF. CDR3 sequence (DNA): TGTGCCAGCAGTGTCGGTAGGACTACATCAAATACGCAGTATTTT.